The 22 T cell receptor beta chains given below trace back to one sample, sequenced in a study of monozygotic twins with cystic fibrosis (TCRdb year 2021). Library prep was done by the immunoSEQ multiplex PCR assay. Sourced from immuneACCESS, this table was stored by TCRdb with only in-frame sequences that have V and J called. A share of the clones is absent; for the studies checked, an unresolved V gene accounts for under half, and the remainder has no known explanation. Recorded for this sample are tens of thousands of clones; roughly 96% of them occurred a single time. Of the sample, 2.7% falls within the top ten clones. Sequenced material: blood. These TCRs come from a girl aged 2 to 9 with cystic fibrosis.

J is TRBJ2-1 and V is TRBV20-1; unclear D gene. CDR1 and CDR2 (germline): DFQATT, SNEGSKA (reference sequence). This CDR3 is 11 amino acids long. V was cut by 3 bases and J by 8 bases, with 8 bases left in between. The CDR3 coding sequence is TGCAGTGCTAGCCGCGCACATGAGCAGTTCTTC. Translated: CSASRAHEQFF.

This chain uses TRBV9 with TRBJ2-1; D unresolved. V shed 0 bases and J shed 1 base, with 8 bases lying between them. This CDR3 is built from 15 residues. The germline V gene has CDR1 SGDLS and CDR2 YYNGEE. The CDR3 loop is CASSVASVSYNEQFF. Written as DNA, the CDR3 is TGTGCCAGCAGCGTAGCCAGCGTATCCTACAATGAGCAGTTCTTC.

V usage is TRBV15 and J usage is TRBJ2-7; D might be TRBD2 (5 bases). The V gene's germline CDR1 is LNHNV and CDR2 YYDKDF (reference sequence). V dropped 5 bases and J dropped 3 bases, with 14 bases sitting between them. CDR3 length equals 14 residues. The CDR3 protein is CATSPGETHYEQYF. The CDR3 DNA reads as TGTGCCACCAGCCCCGGGGAGACCCACTACGAGCAGTACTTC.

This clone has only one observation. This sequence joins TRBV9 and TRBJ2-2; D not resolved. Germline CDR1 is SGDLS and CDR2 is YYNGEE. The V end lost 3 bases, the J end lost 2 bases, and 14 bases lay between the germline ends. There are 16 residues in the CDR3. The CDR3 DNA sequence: TGTGCCAGCAGCGCAACAGCCGGTTATAACACCGGGGAGCTGTTTTTT. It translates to CASSATAGYNTGELFF.

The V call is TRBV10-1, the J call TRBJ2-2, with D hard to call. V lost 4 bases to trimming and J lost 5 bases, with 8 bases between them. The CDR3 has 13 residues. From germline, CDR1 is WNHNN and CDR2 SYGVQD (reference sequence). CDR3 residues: CASSVRTTGELFF. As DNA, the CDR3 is TGCGCCAGCAGTGTTAGAACGACCGGGGAGCTGTTTTTT.

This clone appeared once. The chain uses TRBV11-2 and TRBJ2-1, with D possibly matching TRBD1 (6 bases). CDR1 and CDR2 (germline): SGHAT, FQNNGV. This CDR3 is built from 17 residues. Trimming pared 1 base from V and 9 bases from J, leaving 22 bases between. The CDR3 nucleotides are TGTGCCAGCAGCTTAGCCGGAAGGGCCCGAACAGGGAGTGAGCAGTTCTTC. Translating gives CASSLAGRARTGSEQFF.

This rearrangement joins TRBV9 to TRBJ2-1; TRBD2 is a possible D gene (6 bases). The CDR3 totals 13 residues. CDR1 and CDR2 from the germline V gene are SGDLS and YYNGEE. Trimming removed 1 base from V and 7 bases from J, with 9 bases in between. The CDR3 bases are TGTGCCAGCAGCGTAAGGGAGGAGAATGAGCAGTTCTTC. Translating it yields CASSVREENEQFF.

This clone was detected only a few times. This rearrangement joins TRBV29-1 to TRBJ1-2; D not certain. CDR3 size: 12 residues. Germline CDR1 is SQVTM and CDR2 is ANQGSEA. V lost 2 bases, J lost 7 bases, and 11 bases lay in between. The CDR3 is CSVESGGGGYTF. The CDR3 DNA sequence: TGCAGCGTTGAAAGCGGAGGTGGTGGCTACACCTTC.

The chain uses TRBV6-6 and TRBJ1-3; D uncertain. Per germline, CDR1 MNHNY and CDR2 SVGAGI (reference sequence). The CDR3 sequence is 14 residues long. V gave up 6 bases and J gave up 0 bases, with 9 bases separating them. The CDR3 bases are TGTGCCAGCAGCCCCCAGGTCTCTGGAAACACCATATATTTT. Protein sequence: CASSPQVSGNTIYF.

In DNA form, the CDR3 reads TGCGCCAGCAGCCAAATGGACAGGGGACTGGACACCATATATTTT. As protein: CASSQMDRGLDTIYF. V and J are TRBV4-1 and TRBJ1-3; 9 bases line up with TRBD1. Germline CDR1 MGHRA, CDR2 YSYEKL. The CDR3 covers 15 residues. V gave up 2 bases and J gave up 8 bases; unmatched junction bases: 7.

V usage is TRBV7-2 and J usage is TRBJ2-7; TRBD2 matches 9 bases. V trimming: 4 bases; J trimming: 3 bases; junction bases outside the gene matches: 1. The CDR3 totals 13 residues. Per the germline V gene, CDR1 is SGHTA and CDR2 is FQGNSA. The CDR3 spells CASSYSGSYEQYF. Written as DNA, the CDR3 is TGTGCCAGCAGCTATAGCGGGAGCTACGAGCAGTACTTC.

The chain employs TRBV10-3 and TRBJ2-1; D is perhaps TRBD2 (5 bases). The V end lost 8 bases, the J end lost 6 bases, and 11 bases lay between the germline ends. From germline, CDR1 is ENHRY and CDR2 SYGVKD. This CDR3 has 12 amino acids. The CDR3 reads CAIAARGNEQFF. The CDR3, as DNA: TGTGCCATCGCGGCCCGGGGCAATGAGCAGTTCTTC.

In DNA form, the CDR3 reads TGTGCCAGCAGTGACTCGGGCAGCTCCTACAATGAGCAGTTCTTC. As protein: CASSDSGSSYNEQFF. The chain recombines TRBV6-4 with TRBJ2-1; D unclear. The CDR3 is 15 residues long. V lost 0 bases and J 0 bases, leaving 6 bases between the germline ends. From germline, CDR1 is MRHNA and CDR2 SNTAGT.

This chain's CDR3 is CASRKPGLAGVGTDTQYF. The CDR3 DNA sequence: TGTGCCAGCAGGAAACCGGGACTAGCGGGAGTAGGTACAGATACGCAGTATTTT. The chain has TRBV11-3 and TRBJ2-3, with 14 bases aligning to TRBD2. J gave up 3 bases and V 6 bases, and 11 bases lay outside the gene matches. This CDR3 contains 18 residues. Looked up from germline, CDR1 is SGHNT and CDR2 is YENEEA.

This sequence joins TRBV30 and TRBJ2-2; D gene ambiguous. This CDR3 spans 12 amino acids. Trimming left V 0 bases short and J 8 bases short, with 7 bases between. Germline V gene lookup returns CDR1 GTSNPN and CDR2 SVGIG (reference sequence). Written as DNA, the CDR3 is TGTGCCTGGAGTGTAATGGGGGGGGAGCTGTTTTTT. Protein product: CAWSVMGGELFF.

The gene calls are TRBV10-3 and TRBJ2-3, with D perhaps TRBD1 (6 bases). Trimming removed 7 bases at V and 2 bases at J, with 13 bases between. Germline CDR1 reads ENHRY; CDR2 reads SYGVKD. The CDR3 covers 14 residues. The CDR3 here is CAITPGQNTDTQYF. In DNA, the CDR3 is TGTGCCATCACCCCGGGACAAAACACAGATACGCAGTATTTT.

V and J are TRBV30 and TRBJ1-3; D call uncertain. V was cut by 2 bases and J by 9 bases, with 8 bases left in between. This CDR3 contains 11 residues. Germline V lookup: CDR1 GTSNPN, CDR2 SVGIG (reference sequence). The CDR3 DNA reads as TGTGCCTGGAGTTCCCTTCCCACCATATATTTT. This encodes CAWSSLPTIYF.

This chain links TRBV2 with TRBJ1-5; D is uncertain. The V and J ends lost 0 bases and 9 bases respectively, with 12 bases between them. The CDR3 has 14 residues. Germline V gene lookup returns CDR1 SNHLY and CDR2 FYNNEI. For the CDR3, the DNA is TGTGCCAGCAGTGAAGCGAGGGTAGAGCGGCCCCAGCATTTT. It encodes CASSEARVERPQHF. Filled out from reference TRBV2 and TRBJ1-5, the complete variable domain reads EPEVTQTPSHQVTQMGQEVILRCVPISNHLYFYWYRQILGQKVEFLVSFYNNEISEKSEIFDDQFSVERPDGSNFTLKIRSTKLEDSAMYFCASSEARVERPQHFGDGTRLSIL.

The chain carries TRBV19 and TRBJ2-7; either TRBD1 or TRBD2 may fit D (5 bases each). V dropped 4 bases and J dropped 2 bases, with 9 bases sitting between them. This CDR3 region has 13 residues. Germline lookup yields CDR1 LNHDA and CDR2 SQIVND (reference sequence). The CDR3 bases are TGTGCCAGTAGTAAGGTGGGGGCCTACGAGCAGTACTTC. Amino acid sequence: CASSKVGAYEQYF. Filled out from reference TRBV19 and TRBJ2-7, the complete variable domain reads DGGITQSPKYLFRKEGQNVTLSCEQNLNHDAMYWYRQDPGQGLRLIYYSQIVNDFQKGDIAEGYSVSREKKESFPLTVTSAQKNPTAFYLCASSKVGAYEQYFGPGTRLTVT.

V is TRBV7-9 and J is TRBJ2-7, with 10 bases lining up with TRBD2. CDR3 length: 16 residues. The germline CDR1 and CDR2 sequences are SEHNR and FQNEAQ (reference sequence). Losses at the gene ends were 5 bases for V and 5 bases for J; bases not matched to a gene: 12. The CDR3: CASSLPLAGRYDEQYF. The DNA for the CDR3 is TGTGCCAGCAGCCTCCCACTAGCGGGACGCTACGACGAGCAGTACTTC.

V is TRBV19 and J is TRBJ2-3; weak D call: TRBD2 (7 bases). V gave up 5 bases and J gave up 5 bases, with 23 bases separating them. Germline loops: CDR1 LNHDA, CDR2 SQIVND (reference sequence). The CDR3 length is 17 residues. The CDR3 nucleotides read TGTGCCAGTAGTCTCCTGCCGGCGGGAGTAGGGGGAGATACGCAGTATTTT. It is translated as CASSLLPAGVGGDTQYF.

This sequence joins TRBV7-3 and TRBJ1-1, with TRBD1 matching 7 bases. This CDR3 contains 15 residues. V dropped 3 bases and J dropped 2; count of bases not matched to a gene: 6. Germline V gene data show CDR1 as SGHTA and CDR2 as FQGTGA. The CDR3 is CASSLTGSANTEAFF. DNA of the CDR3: TGTGCCAGCAGCTTGACAGGGAGCGCCAACACTGAAGCTTTCTTT.